This T cell receptor (beta chain) was sequenced for a study of shared clonotypes between healthy human individuals. Clones were sequenced by immunoSEQ multiplex PCR, and TCRdb holds only the in-frame ones, with some missing. The table has about a million clones, about 75% seen once; the top ten hold roughly 1.5%. J was trimmed by 1 base and V by 5 bases; bases with no gene match: 4. CDR1 SGHTA and CDR2 FQGNSA come from the germline V gene. CDR3 length: 15 residues. This clone was seen a handful of times. Sequenced: memory CD4+ T cells sorted from blood. The subset: CD45RA-negative fraction. The chain carries TRBV7-2 and TRBJ1-3; 8 bases are a match to TRBD1. This clonotype originated in a man aged 18 to 29 in good health. The CDR3 bases are TGTGCCAGCAGCGTTCGGACAGGGTCTGGAAACACCATATATTTT. It translates to CASSVRTGSGNTIYF.